Each of the 6 T cell receptor beta chains below was sequenced from the same sample in a study of blood T cell repertoires in COVID-19 (dated by TCRdb to 2018 to 2020). Library preparation was by the immunoSEQ multiplex PCR assay. In its TCRdb copy, this immuneACCESS table keeps in-frame sequences only and misses some clones. Where compared with another copy, unresolved V genes explain less than half of these, and the others have no known cause. The sample profile shows about 300,000 clones; around 90% of them were found once. Together, the top ten hold 1.7% of the sample. Sequenced sample: PBMCs or T cells enriched from blood (not recorded which). The receptors stem from a middle-aged woman who had recovered from COVID-19.

V and J are TRBV12-3 or TRBV12-4 and TRBJ1-1, with 8 bases matching TRBD1. CDR3 size: 13 residues. The trim removed 6 bases at V and 2 bases at J, leaving 2 bases unmatched. The CDR3 reads CASRGTGNTEAFF. The CDR3 region has the DNA TGTGCCAGCAGGGGGACAGGCAACACTGAAGCTTTCTTT.

The chain uses TRBV5-1 and TRBJ2-3; 8 bases are a match to TRBD2. The CDR3 runs to 16 residues. Losses at the gene ends were 1 base for V and 1 base for J; bases not matched to a gene: 5. CDR1 is SGHRS and CDR2 is YFSETQ in the germline V gene. CDR3 sequence: CASSLLQAGGTDTQYF. In DNA, the CDR3 is TGCGCCAGCAGCTTGTTGCAAGCGGGAGGCACAGATACGCAGTATTTT.

The chain carries TRBV11-2 and TRBJ2-6, with D tentatively TRBD2 (5 bases). In germline, CDR1 is SGHAT, CDR2 FQNNGV. The CDR3 is 16 amino acids. Trimming pared 1 base from V and 2 bases from J, leaving 9 bases between. CDR3 DNA sequence: TGTGCCAGCAGCTTAGTCAGAGGGACTGGGGCCAACGTCCTGACTTTC. It codes for CASSLVRGTGANVLTF.

This clone was found once. This chain uses TRBV6-5 with TRBJ2-7, with a weak D call TRBD2 (6 bases). The CDR3 runs to 13 residues. V dropped 10 bases and J dropped 4 bases, with 17 bases sitting between them. Germline V gives CDR1 MNHEY, CDR2 SVGAGI. The CDR3 DNA follows: TGTGCCACCCGCCGGGGGAAGAATTACGAGCAGTACTTC. It is translated as CATRRGKNYEQYF.

The rearrangement uses TRBV12-3 or TRBV12-4 and TRBJ2-1; 10 positions agree with TRBD2. Trimming cost V 4 bases and J 6 bases; bases outside gene matches: 0. The CDR3 extends over 13 amino acids. The CDR3 DNA reads TGTGCCAGCAGTTCTAGCGGGAGCAATGAGCAGTTCTTC. It yields the protein CASSSSGSNEQFF.

V usage is TRBV7-9 and J usage is TRBJ2-7, with a possible D match to TRBD1 (5 bases). Germline V gene sequence: CDR1 SEHNR, CDR2 FQNEAQ (reference sequence). The CDR3 is 14 amino acids. The V gene lost 3 bases and the J gene lost 2 bases, with 11 bases spanning the gap. The CDR3 sequence is CASSFELDTYEQYF. The CDR3 region has the DNA TGTGCCAGCAGCTTTGAGTTGGACACCTACGAGCAGTACTTC.